Detailed here is one T cell receptor (beta chain). Its antigen is currently unknown. Assay: immunoSEQ multiplex PCR; the TCRdb copy retains only in-frame clones and omits some. The sample carries tens of thousands of clones, about two thirds recorded once. Unexposed donor CD4+ T cells date from about 2011-2018, before the COVID-19 pandemic. The cells were cultured for about ten days before CD4+ T cells were isolated. These data are taken from a study of CD4 T cells in relation to SARS-CoV-2 and coronaviruses. The germline CDR1 and CDR2 sequences are DFQATT and SNEGSKA (reference sequence). Trimming took off 3 bases at V and 4 bases at J, with 8 bases between the two ends. The CDR3 runs 12 residues.

The chain has TRBV20-1 and TRBJ2-3, with D unclear. This receptor was taken from a human donor in good health. The sequenced sample was CD4+ T cells from PBMCs, cultured in vitro. The CDR3 DNA reads as TGCAGTGCTAGTCTGGGGTCAGATACGCAGTATTTT. Encoded protein: CSASLGSDTQYF.